The T cell receptor beta chain described here comes from a study of blood T cells in healthy people across ages. Study findings and constraints: Naive and antigen-experienced cells could not be conclusively compared, given unsorted PBMCs. Diversity was higher, and naive CD4+ cells more numerous, in long-lived donors than in aged donors.

Trimming took 10 bases from V and 0 from J; bases not matched to a gene: 0. This CDR3 region has 12 residues. CDR1 KGHDR and CDR2 SFDVKD come from the germline V gene. Total RNA, at least 5.5 micrograms per sample, was extracted from PBMCs. A remark on this clonotype: What it binds is not known.

Next came a second PCR, run for about 6 to 11 cycles, which used a sample-barcoded 5' primer along with a J-beta primer mix. Paired-end reads containing CDR3 totaled no fewer than 3 million for each sample. TCRdb itself ran the 5' RACE reads through MiXCR, one entry per CDR3 protein. The sample records roughly 680,000 distinct CDR3 sequences, 49% being singletons. This sequence joins TRBV24-1 and TRBJ2-3, with TRBD1 matching 7 bases. The clonotype was recovered from a woman aged 55-69 years in good health. Sample: blood. DNA of the CDR3: TGTGCCACGACAGGGAGCACAGATACGCAGTATTTT. Amino acids: CATTGSTDTQYF.